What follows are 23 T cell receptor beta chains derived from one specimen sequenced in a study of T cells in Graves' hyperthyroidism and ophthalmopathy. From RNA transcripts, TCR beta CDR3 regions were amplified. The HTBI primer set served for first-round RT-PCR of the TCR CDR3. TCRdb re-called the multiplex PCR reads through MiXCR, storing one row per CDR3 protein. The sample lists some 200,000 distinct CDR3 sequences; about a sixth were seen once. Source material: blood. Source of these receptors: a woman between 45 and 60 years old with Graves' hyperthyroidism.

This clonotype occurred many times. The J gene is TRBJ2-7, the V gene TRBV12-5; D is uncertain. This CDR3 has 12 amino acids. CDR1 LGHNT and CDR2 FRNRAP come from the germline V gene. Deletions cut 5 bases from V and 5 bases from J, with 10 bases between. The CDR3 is CASGPYQDEQYF. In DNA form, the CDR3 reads TGTGCTAGTGGTCCTTATCAGGACGAGCAGTACTTC.

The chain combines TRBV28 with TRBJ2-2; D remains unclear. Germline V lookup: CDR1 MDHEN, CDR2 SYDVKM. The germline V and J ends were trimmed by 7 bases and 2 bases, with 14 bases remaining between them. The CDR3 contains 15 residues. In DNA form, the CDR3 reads TGTGCCAGCATCTTAGGGATGACTAACACCGGGGAGCTGTTTTTT. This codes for CASILGMTNTGELFF.

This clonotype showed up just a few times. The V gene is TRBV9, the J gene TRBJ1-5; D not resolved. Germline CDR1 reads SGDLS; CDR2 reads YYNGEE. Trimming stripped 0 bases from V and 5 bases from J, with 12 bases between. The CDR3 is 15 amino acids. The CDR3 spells CASSVGPGFDQPQHF. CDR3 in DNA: TGTGCCAGCAGCGTAGGTCCGGGGTTCGATCAGCCCCAGCATTTT.

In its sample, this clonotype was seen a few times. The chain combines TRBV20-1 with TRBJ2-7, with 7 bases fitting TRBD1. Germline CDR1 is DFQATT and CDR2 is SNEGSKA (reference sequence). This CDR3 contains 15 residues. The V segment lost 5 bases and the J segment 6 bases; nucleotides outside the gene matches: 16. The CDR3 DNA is TGCAGTGCTGAAAACCCGACAGGGAACGGCCTCGAGCAGTACTTC. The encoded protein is CSAENPTGNGLEQYF.

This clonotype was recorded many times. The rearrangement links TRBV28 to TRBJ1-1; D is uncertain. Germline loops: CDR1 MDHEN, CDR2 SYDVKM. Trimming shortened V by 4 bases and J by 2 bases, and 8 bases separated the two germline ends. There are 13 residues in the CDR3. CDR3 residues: CASSSPYNTEAFF. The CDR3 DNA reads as TGTGCCAGCAGTTCCCCATACAACACTGAAGCTTTCTTT.

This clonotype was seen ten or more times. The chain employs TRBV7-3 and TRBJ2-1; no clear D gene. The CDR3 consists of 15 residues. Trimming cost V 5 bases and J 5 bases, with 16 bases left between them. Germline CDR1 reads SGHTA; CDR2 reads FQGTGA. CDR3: CASSPPGPINNEQFF. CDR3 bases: TGTGCCAGCAGCCCCCCGGGCCCTATTAACAATGAGCAGTTCTTC. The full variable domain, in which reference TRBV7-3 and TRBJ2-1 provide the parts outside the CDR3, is GAGVSQTPSNKVTEKGKYVELRCDPISGHTALYWYRQSLGQGPEFLIYFQGTGAADDSGLPNDRFFAVRPEGSVSTLKIQRTERGDSAVYLCASSPPGPINNEQFFGPGTRLTVL.

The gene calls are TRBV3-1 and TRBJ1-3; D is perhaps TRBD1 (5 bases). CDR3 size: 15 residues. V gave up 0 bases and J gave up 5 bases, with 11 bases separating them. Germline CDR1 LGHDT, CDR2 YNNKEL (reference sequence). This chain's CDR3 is CASSQEGLVRNTIYF. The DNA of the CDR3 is TGTGCCAGCAGCCAAGAGGGGCTGGTTCGAAACACCATATATTTT.

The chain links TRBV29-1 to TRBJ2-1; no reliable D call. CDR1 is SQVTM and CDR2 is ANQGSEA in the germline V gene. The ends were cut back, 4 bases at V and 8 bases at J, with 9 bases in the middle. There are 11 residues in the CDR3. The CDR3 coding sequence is TGCAGCGTTGCTAAAGACCATGAGCAGTTCTTC. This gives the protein CSVAKDHEQFF.

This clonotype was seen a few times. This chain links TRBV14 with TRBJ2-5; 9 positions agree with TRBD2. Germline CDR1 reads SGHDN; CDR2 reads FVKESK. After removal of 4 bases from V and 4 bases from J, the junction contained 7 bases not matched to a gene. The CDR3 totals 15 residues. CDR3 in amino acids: CASSPLSGSAETQYF. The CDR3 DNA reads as TGTGCCAGCAGCCCTCTTAGCGGGAGTGCAGAGACCCAGTACTTC.

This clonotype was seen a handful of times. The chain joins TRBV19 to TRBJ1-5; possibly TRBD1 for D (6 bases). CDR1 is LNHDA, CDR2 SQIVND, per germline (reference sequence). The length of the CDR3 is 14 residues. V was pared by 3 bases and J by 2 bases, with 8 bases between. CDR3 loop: CASSIRGGNQPQHF. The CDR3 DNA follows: TGTGCCAGTAGTATCAGGGGAGGCAATCAGCCCCAGCATTTT. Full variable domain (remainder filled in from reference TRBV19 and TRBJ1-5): DGGITQSPKYLFRKEGQNVTLSCEQNLNHDAMYWYRQDPGQGLRLIYYSQIVNDFQKGDIAEGYSVSREKKESFPLTVTSAQKNPTAFYLCASSIRGGNQPQHFGDGTRLSIL.

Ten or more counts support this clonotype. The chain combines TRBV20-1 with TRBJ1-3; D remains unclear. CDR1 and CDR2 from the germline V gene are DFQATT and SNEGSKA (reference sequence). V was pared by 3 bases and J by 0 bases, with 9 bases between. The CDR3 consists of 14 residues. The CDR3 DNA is TGCAGTGCTAGCGAGCGGAGCTCTGGAAACACCATATATTTT. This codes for CSASERSSGNTIYF.

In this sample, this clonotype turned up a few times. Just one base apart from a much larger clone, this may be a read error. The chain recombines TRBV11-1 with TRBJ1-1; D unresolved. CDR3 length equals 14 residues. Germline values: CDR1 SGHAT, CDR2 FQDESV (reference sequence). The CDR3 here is CASSPGVGNAEAFF. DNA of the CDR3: TGTGCCAGCAGCCCCGGAGTCGGGAACGCTGAAGCTTTCTTT. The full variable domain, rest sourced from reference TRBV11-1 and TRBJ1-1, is EAEVAQSPRYKITEKSQAVAFWCDPISGHATLYWYRQILGQGPELLVQFQDESVVDDSQLPKDRFSAERLKGVDSTLKIQPAELGDSAMYLCASSPGVGNAEAFFGQGTRLTVV.

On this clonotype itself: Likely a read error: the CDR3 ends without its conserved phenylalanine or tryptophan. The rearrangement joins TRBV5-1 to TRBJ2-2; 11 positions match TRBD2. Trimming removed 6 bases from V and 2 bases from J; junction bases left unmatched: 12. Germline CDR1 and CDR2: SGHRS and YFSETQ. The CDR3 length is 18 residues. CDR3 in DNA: TGCGCCAGCATCCCGGTCGGTAGCGGGAGGGCCAACACCGGGGAGCTGTTTTCT. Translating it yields CASIPVGSGRANTGELFS.

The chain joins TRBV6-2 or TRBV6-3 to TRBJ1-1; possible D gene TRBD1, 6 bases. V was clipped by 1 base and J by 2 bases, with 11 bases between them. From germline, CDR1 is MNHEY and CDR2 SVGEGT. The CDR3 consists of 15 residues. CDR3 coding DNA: TGTGCCAGCAGTTACTATTCCAGGGGAAACACTGAAGCTTTCTTT. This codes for CASSYYSRGNTEAFF.

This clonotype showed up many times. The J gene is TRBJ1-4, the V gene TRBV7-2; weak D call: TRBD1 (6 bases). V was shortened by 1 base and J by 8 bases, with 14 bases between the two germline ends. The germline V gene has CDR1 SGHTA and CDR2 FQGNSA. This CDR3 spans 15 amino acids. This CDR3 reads CASSLVRGQGEKLFF. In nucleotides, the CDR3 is TGTGCCAGCAGCTTAGTCCGGGGCCAGGGGGAAAAACTGTTTTTT.

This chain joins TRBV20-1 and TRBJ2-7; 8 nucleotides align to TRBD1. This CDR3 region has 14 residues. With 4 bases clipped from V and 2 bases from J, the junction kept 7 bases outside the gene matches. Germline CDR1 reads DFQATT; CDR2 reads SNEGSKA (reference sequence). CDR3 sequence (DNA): TGCAGTGCTAACCGACAGGGGTCAGCCTACGAGCAGTACTTC. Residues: CSANRQGSAYEQYF.

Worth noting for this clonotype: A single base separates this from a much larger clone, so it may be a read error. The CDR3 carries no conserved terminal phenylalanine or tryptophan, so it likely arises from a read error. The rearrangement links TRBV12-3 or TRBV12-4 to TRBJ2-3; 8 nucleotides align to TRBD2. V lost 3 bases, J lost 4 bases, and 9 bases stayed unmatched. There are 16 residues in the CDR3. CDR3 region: CASSFLLGTRADTQYL. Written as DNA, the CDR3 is TGTGCCAGCAGTTTTCTTCTGGGGACTAGGGCAGATACGCAGTATCTT.

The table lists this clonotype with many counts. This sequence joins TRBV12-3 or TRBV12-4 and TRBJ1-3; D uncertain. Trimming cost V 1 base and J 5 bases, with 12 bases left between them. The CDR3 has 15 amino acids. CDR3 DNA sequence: TGTGCCAGCAGTTTAGTCCTCCAACCCCGAAACACCATATATTTT. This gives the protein CASSLVLQPRNTIYF.

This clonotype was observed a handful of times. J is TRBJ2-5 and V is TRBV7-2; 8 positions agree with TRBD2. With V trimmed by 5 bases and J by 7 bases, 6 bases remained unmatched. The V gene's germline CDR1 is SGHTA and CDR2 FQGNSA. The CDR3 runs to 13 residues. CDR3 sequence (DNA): TGTGCCAGCAGCCCTAGGACTAGCTGGACCCAGTACTTC. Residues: CASSPRTSWTQYF.

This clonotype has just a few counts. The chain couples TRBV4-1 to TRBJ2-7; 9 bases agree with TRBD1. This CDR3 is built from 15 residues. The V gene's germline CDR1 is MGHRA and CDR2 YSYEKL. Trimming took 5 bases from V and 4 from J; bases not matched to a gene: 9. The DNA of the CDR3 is TGCGCCAGCAGCTCTTGGACAGGGGCCACGTACGAGCAGTACTTC. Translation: CASSSWTGATYEQYF.

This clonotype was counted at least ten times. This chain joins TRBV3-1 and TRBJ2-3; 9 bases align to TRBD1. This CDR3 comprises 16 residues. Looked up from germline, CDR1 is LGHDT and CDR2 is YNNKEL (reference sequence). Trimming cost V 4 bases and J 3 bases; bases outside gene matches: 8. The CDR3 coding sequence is TGTGCCAGCAGCCGAGGGACAGGGAAGTGGACAGATACGCAGTATTTT. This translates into CASSRGTGKWTDTQYF.

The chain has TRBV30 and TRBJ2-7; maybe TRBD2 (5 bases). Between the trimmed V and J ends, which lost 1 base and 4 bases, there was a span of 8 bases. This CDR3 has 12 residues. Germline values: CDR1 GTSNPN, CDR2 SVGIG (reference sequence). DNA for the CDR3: TGTGCCTGGAGTGACCAGCGGTACGAGCAGTACTTC. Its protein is CAWSDQRYEQYF.

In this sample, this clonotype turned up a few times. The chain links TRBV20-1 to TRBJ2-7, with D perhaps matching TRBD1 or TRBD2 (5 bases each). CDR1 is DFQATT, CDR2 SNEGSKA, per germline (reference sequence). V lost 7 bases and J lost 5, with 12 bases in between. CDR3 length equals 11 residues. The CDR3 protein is CSGGQGHEQYF. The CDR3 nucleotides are TGCAGTGGAGGGCAGGGTCACGAGCAGTACTTC.